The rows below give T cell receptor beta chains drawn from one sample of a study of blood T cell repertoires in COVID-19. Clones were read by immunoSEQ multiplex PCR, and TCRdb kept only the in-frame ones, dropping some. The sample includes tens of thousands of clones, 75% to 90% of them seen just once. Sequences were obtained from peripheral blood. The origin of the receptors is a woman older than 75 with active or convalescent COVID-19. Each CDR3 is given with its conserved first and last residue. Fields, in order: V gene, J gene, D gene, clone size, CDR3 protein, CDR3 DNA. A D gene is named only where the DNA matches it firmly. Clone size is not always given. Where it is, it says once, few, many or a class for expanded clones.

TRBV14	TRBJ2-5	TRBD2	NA	CASSQERGRTAQYF	TGTGCCAGCAGCCAAGAGCGGGGGAGGACGGCCCAGTACTTC
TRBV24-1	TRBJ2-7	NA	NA	CAAGQGPGGQYF	TGTGCCGCAGGACAGGGTCCGGGAGGGCAGTACTTC
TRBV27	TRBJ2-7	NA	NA	CVSTYQFAGEQYF	TGTGTCAGCACCTACCAATTCGCAGGGGAGCAGTACTTC
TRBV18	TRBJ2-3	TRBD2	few	CASSPGGGEADTQYF	TGTGCCAGCTCACCCGGCGGGGGGGAGGCAGATACGCAGTATTTT
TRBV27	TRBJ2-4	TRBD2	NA	CASRILAGGSKNIQYF	TGTGCCAGCAGGATTCTAGCGGGGGGTTCCAAAAACATTCAGTACTTC
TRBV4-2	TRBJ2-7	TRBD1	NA	CASSQVGQGDEQYF	TGTGCCAGCAGCCAAGTGGGACAGGGGGACGAGCAGTACTTC
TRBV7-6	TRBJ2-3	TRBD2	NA	CASSLVVSGGAGLDTQYF	TGTGCCAGCAGCTTGGTGGTGAGCGGGGGGGCCGGATTGGATACGCAGTATTTT
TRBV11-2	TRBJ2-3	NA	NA	CASSLDRAGSTDTQYF	TGTGCCAGCAGCTTAGATAGGGCGGGGAGCACAGATACGCAGTATTTT
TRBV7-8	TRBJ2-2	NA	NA	CASSTVQVDSGELFF	TGTGCCAGCAGCACTGTGCAGGTTGATTCCGGGGAGCTGTTTTTT
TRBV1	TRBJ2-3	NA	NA	CTSSQESTSGGESTDTQYF	TGCACCAGCAGCCAAGAATCGACTAGCGGGGGCGAGAGCACAGATACGCAGTATTTT
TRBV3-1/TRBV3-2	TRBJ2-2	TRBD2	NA	CASSQYWAAGDNTGELFF	TGTGCCAGCAGCCAATACTGGGCAGCGGGGGACAACACCGGGGAGCTGTTTTTT
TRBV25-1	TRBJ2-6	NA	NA	CASKGGLGAGANVLTF	TGTGCCAGCAAAGGAGGCTTAGGTGCTGGGGCCAACGTCCTGACTTTC
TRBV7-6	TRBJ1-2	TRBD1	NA	CASSPFDREPGGYTF	TGTGCCAGCAGCCCGTTTGACAGGGAGCCTGGTGGCTACACCTTC
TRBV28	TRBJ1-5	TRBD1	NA	CASSLWGQGASNQPQHF	TGTGCCAGCAGTTTATGGGGACAGGGGGCAAGCAATCAGCCCCAGCATTTT
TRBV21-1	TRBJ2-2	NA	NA	CASSTKRYVSFRDSFRNTGELFF	TGTGCCAGCAGCACAAAGCGCTATGTTTCCTTTAGGGACAGTTTCCGAAACACCGGGGAGCTGTTTTTT
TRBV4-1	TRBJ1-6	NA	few	CASSLRERDNSPLHF	TGCGCCAGCAGCCTTAGGGAGAGGGATAATTCACCCCTCCACTTT
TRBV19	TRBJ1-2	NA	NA	CASRLQGSGGYTF	TGTGCCAGTAGACTACAGGGCTCCGGTGGCTACACCTTC
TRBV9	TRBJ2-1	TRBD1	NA	CASSVGQGNNEQFF	TGTGCCAGCAGCGTAGGACAGGGGAACAATGAGCAGTTCTTC
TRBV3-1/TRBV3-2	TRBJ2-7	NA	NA	CASSQHRQSYEQYF	TGTGCCAGCAGCCAACACCGCCAGTCCTACGAGCAGTACTTC
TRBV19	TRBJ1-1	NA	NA	CASSIWGAEAFF	TGTGCCAGTAGTATCTGGGGCGCTGAAGCTTTCTTT
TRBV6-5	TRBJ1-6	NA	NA	CASRRTETPLHF	TGTGCCAGCAGGAGGACAGAGACACCCCTCCACTTT
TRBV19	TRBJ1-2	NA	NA	CASKLRQTAPYGYTF	TGTGCCAGTAAGCTACGACAGACTGCCCCCTATGGCTACACCTTC
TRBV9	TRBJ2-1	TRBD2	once	CASSRGGSYNEQFF	TGTGCCAGCAGCCGGGGGGGCTCCTACAATGAGCAGTTCTTC
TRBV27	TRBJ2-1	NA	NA	CASASWQTYNEQFF	TGTGCCAGCGCCAGTTGGCAAACATACAATGAGCAGTTCTTC
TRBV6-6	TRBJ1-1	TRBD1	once	CASSSRDRDTEAFF	TGTGCCAGCAGCAGCCGGGACAGAGATACTGAAGCTTTCTTT
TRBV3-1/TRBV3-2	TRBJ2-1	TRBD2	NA	CASRAGGPNEQFF	TGTGCCAGCAGGGCGGGGGGGCCTAATGAGCAGTTCTTC
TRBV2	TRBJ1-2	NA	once	CASSEAPRGGIFYGYTF	TGTGCCAGCAGTGAGGCCCCGAGGGGGGGAATTTTCTATGGCTACACCTTC
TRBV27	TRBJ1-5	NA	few	CASSLRGNQPQHF	TGTGCCAGCAGTTTACGAGGGAACCAGCCCCAGCATTTT
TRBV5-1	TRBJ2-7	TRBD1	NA	CASSSITGGSYEQYF	TGCGCCAGCAGCTCCATTACAGGGGGCTCCTACGAGCAGTACTTC
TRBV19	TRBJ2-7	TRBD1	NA	CASSIEGTGIYEQYF	TGTGCCAGTAGTATAGAGGGGACAGGAATCTACGAGCAGTACTTC
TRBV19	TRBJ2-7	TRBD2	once	CASSTLAGAPTGQYF	TGTGCCAGTAGTACCCTAGCGGGGGCCCCCACCGGGCAGTACTTC
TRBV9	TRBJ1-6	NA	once	CASSVELLNSPLHF	TGTGCCAGCAGCGTAGAACTGTTGAATTCACCCCTCCACTTT
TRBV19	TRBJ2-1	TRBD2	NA	CASSPQPTSPNNEQFF	TGTGCCAGTAGTCCCCAACCGACTAGCCCAAACAATGAGCAGTTCTTC
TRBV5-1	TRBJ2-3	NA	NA	CASTGTDTQYF	TGCGCCAGCACGGGCACAGATACGCAGTATTTT
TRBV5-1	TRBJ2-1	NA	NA	CASSGGLGSDNEQFF	TGCGCCAGCAGCGGGGGCCTGGGGAGCGACAATGAGCAGTTCTTC
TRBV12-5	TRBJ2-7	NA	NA	CASGLVRSYEQYF	TGTGCTAGTGGTTTGGTACGCAGTTACGAGCAGTACTTC
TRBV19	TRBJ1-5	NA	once	CASSLGQTNQPQHF	TGTGCCAGTAGTTTGGGACAAACCAATCAGCCCCAGCATTTT
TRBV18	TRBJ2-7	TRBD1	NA	CASSPWDRYPYEQYF	TGTGCCAGCTCACCCTGGGACAGGTATCCCTACGAGCAGTACTTC
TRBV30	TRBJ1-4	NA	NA	CAWSAGFNEKLFF	TGTGCCTGGAGTGCAGGGTTTAATGAAAAACTGTTTTTT
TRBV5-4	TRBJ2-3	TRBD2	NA	CASSPGASGGARADTQYF	TGTGCCAGCAGCCCGGGGGCTAGCGGGGGGGCCCGGGCAGATACGCAGTATTTT
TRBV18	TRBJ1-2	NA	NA	CASSQAEGYNYGYTF	TGTGCCAGCTCCCAGGCCGAGGGATATAACTATGGCTACACCTTC
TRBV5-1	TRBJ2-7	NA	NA	CASSLGHAVYEQYF	TGCGCCAGCAGCTTGGGCCACGCGGTCTACGAGCAGTACTTC
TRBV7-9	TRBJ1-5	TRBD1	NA	CASSLGDRWEPQHF	TGTGCCAGCAGCTTAGGGGACAGGTGGGAGCCCCAGCATTTT
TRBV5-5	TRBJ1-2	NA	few	CASSLAAGFDGYTF	TGTGCCAGCAGCTTGGCCGCAGGCTTTGATGGCTACACCTTC
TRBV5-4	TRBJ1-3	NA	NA	CASSSRPGHRLSGNTIYF	TGTGCCAGCAGCTCCCGTCCGGGACACAGGCTCTCTGGAAACACCATATATTTT
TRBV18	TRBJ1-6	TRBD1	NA	CASSPPDRADSPLHF	TGTGCCAGCTCACCACCCGACAGGGCCGATTCACCCCTCCACTTT
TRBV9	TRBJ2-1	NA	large	CASSVDEAPYNEQFF	TGTGCCAGCAGCGTAGATGAGGCACCCTACAATGAGCAGTTCTTC
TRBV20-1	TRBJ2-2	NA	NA	CSASPGFTGELFF	TGCAGTGCTAGTCCAGGGTTCACCGGGGAGCTGTTTTTT
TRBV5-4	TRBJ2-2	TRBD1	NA	CASSQGRGTTGELFF	TGTGCCAGCAGCCAGGGCAGGGGGACAACCGGGGAGCTGTTTTTT
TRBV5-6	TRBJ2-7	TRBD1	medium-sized	CASSETGATYEQYF	TGTGCCAGCAGCGAGACAGGGGCGACCTACGAGCAGTACTTC
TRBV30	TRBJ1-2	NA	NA	CAWSPMRLLYRPDF	TGTGCCTGGAGTCCAATGCGGCTTCTTTACCGACCTGACTTC
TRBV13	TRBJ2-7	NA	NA	CASSFRDKPYEQYF	TGTGCCAGCAGCTTCCGGGACAAGCCGTACGAGCAGTACTTC
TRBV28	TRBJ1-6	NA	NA	CASSFFRSQRLEDSPLHF	TGTGCCAGCAGTTTTTTCCGTTCCCAACGGCTGGAGGATTCACCCCTCCACTTT